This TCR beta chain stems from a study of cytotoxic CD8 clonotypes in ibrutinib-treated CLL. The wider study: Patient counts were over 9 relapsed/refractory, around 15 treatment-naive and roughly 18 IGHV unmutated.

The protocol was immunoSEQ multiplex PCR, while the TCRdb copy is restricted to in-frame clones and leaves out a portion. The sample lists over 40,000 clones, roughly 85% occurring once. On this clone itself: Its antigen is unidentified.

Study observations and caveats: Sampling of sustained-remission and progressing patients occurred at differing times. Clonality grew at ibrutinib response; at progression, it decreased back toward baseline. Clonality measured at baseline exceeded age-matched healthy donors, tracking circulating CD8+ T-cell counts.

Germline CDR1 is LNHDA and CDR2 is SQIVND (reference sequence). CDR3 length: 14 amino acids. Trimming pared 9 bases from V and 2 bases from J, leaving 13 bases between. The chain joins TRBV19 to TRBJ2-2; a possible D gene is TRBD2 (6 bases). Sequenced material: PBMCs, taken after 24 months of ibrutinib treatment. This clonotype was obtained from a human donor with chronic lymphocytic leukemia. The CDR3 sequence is CASRWDSNTGELFF. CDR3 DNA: TGTGCCAGCCGGTGGGACTCCAACACCGGGGAGCTGTTTTTT.